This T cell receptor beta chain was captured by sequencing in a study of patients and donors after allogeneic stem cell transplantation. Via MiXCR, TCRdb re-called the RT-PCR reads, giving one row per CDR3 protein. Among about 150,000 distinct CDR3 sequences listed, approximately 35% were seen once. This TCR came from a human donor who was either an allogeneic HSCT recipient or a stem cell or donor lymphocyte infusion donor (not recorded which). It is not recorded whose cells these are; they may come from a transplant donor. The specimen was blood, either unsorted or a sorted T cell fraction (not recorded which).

The CDR3 nucleotides read TGCAGTGCTAACTGGGACAGGGGGGCCACTGAAGCTTTCTTT. This sequence encodes CSANWDRGATEAFF. V usage is TRBV20-1 and J usage is TRBJ1-1; 11 nucleotides align to TRBD1. The V gene's germline CDR1 is DFQATT and CDR2 SNEGSKA (reference sequence). With V trimmed by 4 bases and J by 4 bases, 5 bases remained unmatched. This CDR3 region has 14 residues.